These T cell receptor beta chains were read from a single sample in a study of T cell responses to AZD1222 COVID-19 vaccine. Libraries were prepared by immunoSEQ multiplex PCR; TCRdb keeps only in-frame clonotypes and omits some of them. The sample includes 40,000 to 55,000 clones, roughly 89% of them seen just once. The specimen comprised peripheral blood, sampled 28 days after the second AZD1222 dose. These receptors were collected from an adult who received the AZD1222 COVID-19 vaccine. The CDR3 runs from the conserved cysteine through the conserved F or W. The D gene is left open where the match is weak.

V	J	D	DNA	CDR3
TRBV5-1	TRBJ2-1	TRBD1	TGCGCCAGCCGACAGGGTGTTTTCGATGAGCAGTTCTTC	CASRQGVFDEQFF
TRBV27	TRBJ2-7	-	TGTGCCAGCAGTTTAGGGGGCGAGCAGTACTTC	CASSLGGEQYF
TRBV28	TRBJ1-6	-	TGTGCCAGCAGTATAGGGGATTTGGGCTCACCCCTCCACTTT	CASSIGDLGSPLHF
TRBV19	TRBJ2-7	-	TGTGCCAGTAAACGACAGATCCTCTCCTACGAGCAGTACTTC	CASKRQILSYEQYF
TRBV7-9	TRBJ2-3	-	TGTGCCAGCAGCTTAATCGAAAGCACAGATACGCAGTATTTT	CASSLIESTDTQYF
TRBV2	TRBJ2-1	TRBD2	TGTGCCAGTCGAGCGGGAGGCGTTTACAATGAGCAGTTCTTC	CASRAGGVYNEQFF
TRBV10-3	TRBJ2-1	-	TGTGCCATCAGTGACTCTAGCGACTACCCTAACAATGAGCAGTTCTTC	CAISDSSDYPNNEQFF
TRBV5-4	TRBJ1-2	-	TGTGCCAGCAGCTTCGGGACCCTTAACTATGGCTACACCTTC	CASSFGTLNYGYTF
TRBV5-1	TRBJ2-7	-	TGCGCCAGCAGCTTGGGTGTGACAGGAAGCTTTTCCTACGAGCAGTACTTC	CASSLGVTGSFSYEQYF
TRBV5-1	TRBJ2-3	-	TGCGCCAGCAGCTTGGGGCTTCTCACTAGCACAGATACGCAGTATTTT	CASSLGLLTSTDTQYF